This T cell receptor (beta chain) was retrieved from a study of Tregs in tolerant kidney transplant recipients. Study-wide results and limits: Nucleotide sequences could not be compared across some patients' samples due to primer changes. Tolerant patients' donor-specific Tregs expanded beyond overall Tregs, suggesting antigen-driven growth.

Germline V gene lookup returns CDR1 SGHTA and CDR2 FQGNSA. The CDR3 sequence is 18 residues long. Trimming removed 4 bases at V and 5 bases at J, with 24 bases between. Sequencing was performed with immunoSEQ multiplex PCR; in TCRdb, only in-frame clones are kept and a portion is missing. Here the sample spans 15,000 to 18,000 clones, about 53% being singletons. After around 6 days with irradiated graft donor PBMCs, CFSE-labeled recipient PBMCs were FACS-sorted. Worth noting for this clone: The antigen remains undetermined.

The V gene is TRBV7-2, the J gene TRBJ2-1; D is possibly TRBD1 (6 bases). The material sequenced was CD4+ T cells from blood cultured with allogeneic cells, taken before the transplant. The sequence was obtained from a human patient who received a combined kidney and bone marrow transplant. This CDR3 reads CASSWVGNRAYGDNEQFF. The CDR3 DNA follows: TGTGCCAGCAGCTGGGTCGGGAACAGGGCATATGGGGACAATGAGCAGTTCTTC. Looking up the rest from reference TRBV7-2 and TRBJ2-1 gives the full variable domain: GAGVSQSPSNKVTEKGKDVELRCDPISGHTALYWYRQSLGQGLEFLIYFQGNSAPDKSGLPSDRFSAERTGGSVSTLTIQRTQQEDSAVYLCASSWVGNRAYGDNEQFFGPGTRLTVL.